This T cell receptor beta chain came from a study of PD-L1 blockade in urothelial cancer. Overall study: Atezolizumab 1,200 mg was given intravenously every 3 weeks, starting 2014. Blood was evaluated 3 weeks (second dose) and 6 weeks after therapy began.

Time point noted: peripheral blood 6 weeks after treatment start. The V gene's germline CDR1 is SGHTA and CDR2 FQGTGA. With 2 bases clipped from V and 2 bases from J, the junction kept 3 bases outside the gene matches. The CDR3 is made up of 15 amino acids. Using immunoSEQ multiplex PCR, the repertoire was profiled, and TCRdb retains in-frame clones only, with some absent. The sample shows tens of thousands of clones, about 85% of them seen only once. This sequence joins TRBV7-3 and TRBJ2-3; 8 bases agree with TRBD2. Sequencing was performed on PBMCs, taken around atezolizumab (anti-PD-L1) treatment. The clonotype was recovered from a man in his fifties or sixties with urothelial cancer. The CDR3 nucleotides read TGTGCCAGCAGCTTACGGGGGGGGACCACAGATACGCAGTATTTT. Translated, it gives CASSLRGGTTDTQYF. The whole variable domain, remainder taken from reference TRBV7-3 and TRBJ2-3, is GAGVSQTPSNKVTEKGKYVELRCDPISGHTALYWYRQSLGQGPEFLIYFQGTGAADDSGLPNDRFFAVRPEGSVSTLKIQRTERGDSAVYLCASSLRGGTTDTQYFGPGTRLTVL.